The present T cell receptor beta chain was sequenced within a study of blood T cell repertoires in COVID-19. Study-level information: Spain, Italy and the United States supplied samples that represented acute and convalescent COVID-19. T cells, B-cell-depleted T cells, or PBMCs supplied cDNA or gDNA.

Germline V CDR1 and CDR2: SGHAT, FQNNGV. Trimming shortened V by 0 bases and J by 10 bases, and 13 bases separated the two germline ends. The CDR3 covers 14 residues. The authors' processing: Cell counts per sample came from amplifying reference gene primers. Profiled with immunoSEQ multiplex PCR; TCRdb holds only in-frame clones, not every one. The V and J calls and clone size were taken over from that table, and D and trimming were inferred from the DNA. In the table there are around 260,000 clones, less than 90% of which are singletons. Input material: peripheral blood. This chain uses TRBV11-2 with TRBJ2-1; no firm D call. The TCR comes from a man between 60 and 75 years old with acute or convalescent COVID-19. The CDR3 DNA is TGTGCCAGCAGCTTAGATTTCGCAGTAATGGAGCAGTTCTTC. It encodes CASSLDFAVMEQFF.